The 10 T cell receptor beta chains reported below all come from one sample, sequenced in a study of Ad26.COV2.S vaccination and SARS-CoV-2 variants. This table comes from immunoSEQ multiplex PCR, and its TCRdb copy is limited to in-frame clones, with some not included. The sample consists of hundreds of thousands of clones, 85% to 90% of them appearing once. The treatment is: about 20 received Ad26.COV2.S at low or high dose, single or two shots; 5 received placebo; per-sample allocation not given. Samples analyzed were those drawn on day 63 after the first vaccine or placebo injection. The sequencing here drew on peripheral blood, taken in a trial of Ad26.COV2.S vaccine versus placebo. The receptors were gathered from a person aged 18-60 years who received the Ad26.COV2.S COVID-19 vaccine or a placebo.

CDR3 DNA sequence: TGTGCCAGCAGCCCCCGGGCCTCGAACACTGAAGCTTTCTTT. It encodes CASSPRASNTEAFF. This sequence joins TRBV13 and TRBJ1-1; D ambiguous. The length of the CDR3 is 14 residues. CDR1 and CDR2 from the germline V gene are PRHDT and FYEKMQ (reference sequence). V dropped 5 bases and J dropped 1 base, with 11 bases sitting between them.

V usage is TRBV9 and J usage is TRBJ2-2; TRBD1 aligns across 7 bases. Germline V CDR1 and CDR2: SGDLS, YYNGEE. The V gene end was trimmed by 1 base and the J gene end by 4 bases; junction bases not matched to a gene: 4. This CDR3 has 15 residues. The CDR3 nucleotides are TGTGCCAGCAGCGTAAAAGGGGGCCGCACCGGGGAGCTGTTTTTT. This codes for CASSVKGGRTGELFF. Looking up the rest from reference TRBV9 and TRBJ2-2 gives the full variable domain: DSGVTQTPKHLITATGQRVTLRCSPRSGDLSVYWYQQSLDQGLQFLIQYYNGEERAKGNILERFSAQQFPDLHSELNLSSLELGDSALYFCASSVKGGRTGELFFGEGSRLTVL.

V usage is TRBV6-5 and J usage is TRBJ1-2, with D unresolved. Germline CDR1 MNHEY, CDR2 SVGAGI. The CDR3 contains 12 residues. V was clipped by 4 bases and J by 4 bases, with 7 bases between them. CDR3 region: CASSFDTYGYTF. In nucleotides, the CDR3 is TGTGCCAGCAGTTTCGACACCTATGGCTACACCTTC.

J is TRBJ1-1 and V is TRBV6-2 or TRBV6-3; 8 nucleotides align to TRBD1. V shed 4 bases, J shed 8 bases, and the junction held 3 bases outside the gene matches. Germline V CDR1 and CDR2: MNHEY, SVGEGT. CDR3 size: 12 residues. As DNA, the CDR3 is TGTGCCAGCAGTTCCAGGACAGGGGAAGCTTTCTTT. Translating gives CASSSRTGEAFF.

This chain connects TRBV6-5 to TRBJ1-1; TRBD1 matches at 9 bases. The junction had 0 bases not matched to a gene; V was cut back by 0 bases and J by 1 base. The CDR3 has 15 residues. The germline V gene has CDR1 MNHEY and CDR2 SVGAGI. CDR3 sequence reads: CASSYSGQGNTEAFF. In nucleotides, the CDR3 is TGTGCCAGCAGTTACTCGGGACAGGGGAACACTGAAGCTTTCTTT.

CDR3 amino acids: CRPGGGNEQFF. CDR3 coding DNA: TGCAGACCGGGGGGCGGGAATGAGCAGTTCTTC. The chain has TRBV20-1 and TRBJ2-1, with D perhaps matching TRBD2 (7 bases). The CDR3 contains 11 residues. The germline gives CDR1 DFQATT, CDR2 SNEGSKA (reference sequence).

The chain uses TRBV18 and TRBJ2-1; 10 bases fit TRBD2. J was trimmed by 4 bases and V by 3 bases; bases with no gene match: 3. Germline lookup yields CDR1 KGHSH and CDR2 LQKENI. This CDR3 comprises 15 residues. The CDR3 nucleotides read TGTGCCAGCTCACCCCTAGCGGGGGCATACAATGAGCAGTTCTTC. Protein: CASSPLAGAYNEQFF.

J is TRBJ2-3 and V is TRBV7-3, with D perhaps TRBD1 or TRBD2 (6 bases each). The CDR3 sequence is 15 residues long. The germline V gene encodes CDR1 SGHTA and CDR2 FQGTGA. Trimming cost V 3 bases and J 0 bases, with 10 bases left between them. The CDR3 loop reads CASSFLGGSTDTQYF. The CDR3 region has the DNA TGTGCCAGCAGCTTCCTAGGGGGGAGCACAGATACGCAGTATTTT.

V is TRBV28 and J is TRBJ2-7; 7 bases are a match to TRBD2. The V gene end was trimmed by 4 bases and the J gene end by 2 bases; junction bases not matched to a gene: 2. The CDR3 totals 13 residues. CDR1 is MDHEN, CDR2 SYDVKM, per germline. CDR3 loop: CASSSGTTYEQYF. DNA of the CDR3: TGTGCCAGCAGTTCTGGGACTACCTACGAGCAGTACTTC.

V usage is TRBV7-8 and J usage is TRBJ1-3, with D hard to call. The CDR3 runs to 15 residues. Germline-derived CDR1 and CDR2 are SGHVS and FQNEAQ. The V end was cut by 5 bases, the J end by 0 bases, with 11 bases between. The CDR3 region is CASSLEPDSGNTIYF. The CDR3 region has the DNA TGTGCCAGCAGCCTGGAGCCAGACTCTGGAAACACCATATATTTT.